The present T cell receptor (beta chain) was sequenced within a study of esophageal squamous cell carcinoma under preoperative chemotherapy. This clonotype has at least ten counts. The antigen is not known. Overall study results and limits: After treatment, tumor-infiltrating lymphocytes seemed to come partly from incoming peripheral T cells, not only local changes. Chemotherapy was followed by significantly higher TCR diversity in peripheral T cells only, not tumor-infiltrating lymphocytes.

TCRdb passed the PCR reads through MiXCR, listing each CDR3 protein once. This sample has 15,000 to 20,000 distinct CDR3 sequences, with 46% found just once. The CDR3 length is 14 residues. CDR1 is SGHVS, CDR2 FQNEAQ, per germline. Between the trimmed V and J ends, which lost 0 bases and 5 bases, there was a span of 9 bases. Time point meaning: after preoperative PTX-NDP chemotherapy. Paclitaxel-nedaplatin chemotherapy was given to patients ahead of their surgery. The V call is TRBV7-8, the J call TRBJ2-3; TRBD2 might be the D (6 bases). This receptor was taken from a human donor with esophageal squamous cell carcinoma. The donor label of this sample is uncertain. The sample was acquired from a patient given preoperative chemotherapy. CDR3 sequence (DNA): TGTGCCAGCAGCTTAGCGGGAGGCCAAGATACGCAGTATTTT. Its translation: CASSLAGGQDTQYF.